This T cell receptor beta chain derives from a study of T cells in localized non-small cell lung cancer. Overall study findings and caveats: Sequencing involved a lone tumor region, leaving heterogeneity possible. Adjacent lung was found to contain a median roughly 60 of the top 100 tumor clones. Maximal T cell clonality occurred in uninvolved adjacent lung, with tumor ranking below it.

This clone was observed a few times. The antigen is undetermined. Per germline, CDR1 SGHNT and CDR2 YENEEA. This CDR3 spans 14 amino acids. V lost 3 bases and J 3 bases, leaving 12 bases between the germline ends. Sequencing used immunoSEQ multiplex PCR; TCRdb keeps in-frame clones, though not all of them. The data show 1,700 or so clones, with 35% to 45% seen just once and roughly 35% held by the top ten. Sequences were derived from lung tumor tissue, sampled before any cancer treatment. The chain carries TRBV11-3 and TRBJ2-7; D gene unclear. This TCR derives from a woman aged 35-75 years with stage II lung adenocarcinoma. CDR3 bases: TGTGCCAGCAGCTTGGATCCAGATCTCTACGAGCAGTACTTC. Its translation: CASSLDPDLYEQYF.